This T cell receptor (beta chain) was sequenced in a study of cytomegalovirus exposure and HLA in healthy donors (dated by TCRdb to 2015 to 2018). About the full investigation: An earlier analysis of some 600 of the donors reported about 260 Gb of sequence data and around 100 million unique TCR beta sequences obtained from around 190 million T cells. Donor age, sex, ethnicity and CMV serostatus were compiled alongside the repertoire data. An early release covering around 630 HLA-typed donors comprised roughly 300 gigabases of sequencing data and around 80 million unique TCR sequences. Rather than drawing on any new phenotypic data, the later analysis identified candidate immune exposures from TCR beta sequences and the way those sequences occurred across donors. The study aimed to test whether signatures of past pathogen exposure could be identified by cataloging public T cell receptors. Every repertoire in the discovery cohort had been generated on one and the same sequencing platform. A later analysis re-analyzed previously published TCR beta repertoires from hundreds of donors and added high-resolution HLA genotyping to study TCR occurrence patterns. The genetic ancestry cluster associated with self-reported Caucasian donors included about 81% of the 300 to 450 genotyped donors. Among over 350 genotyped donors of the cohort, an average of about 240,000 unique TCR beta nucleotide sequences were sequenced per donor, around a sixth of them non-productive. The study profiled the T cell repertoires of under 700 subjects by immunosequencing and related them to cytomegalovirus serostatus. The number of donors typed differed by locus, with 629-630 for A, B, C, DRB1 and DQB1, 522 for DQA1, about 610 for DPA1, and some 450 for DPB1. In addition to the first cohort of roughly 700 subjects, a separate validation cohort of approximately 130 different subjects was used. An earlier analysis of approximately 640 of the donors applied high-throughput TCR beta sequencing to assess whether each TCR beta V gene segment acted as functional or pseudogenic. To predict cytomegalovirus infection status, the study brought together high-throughput TCR immunosequencing, statistical association of individual TCRs with disease status, and machine learning. Because of strong linkage in the cohort, roughly five DR-DQ haplotypes were treated as single units for association and clustering. HLA typing covered class I and class II loci at four-digit resolution. A later genetic analysis used genome-wide SNP genotypes for about 60% of the roughly 700 donors, treating that subset as a discovery cohort.

V ends up 0 bases short and J 0 bases short, with an unmatched junction base count of 3. According to the germline V gene, CDR1 reads SGHRS and CDR2 reads YFSETQ. From the cysteine up to the phenylalanine, the CDR3 has a length of 17 residues. CDR3 DNA only is kept here, 51 bases in frame from base 1. As for this clone: It has no known antigen specificity. No quality values exist for individual bases; no much larger clone is one base distant.

In total, roughly 670 healthy bone marrow donors made up the cohort. All cohort members were sampled while nominally healthy, although unrecorded immune exposures were likely present. The donor tested CMV seronegative, placing the donor among the 350 or so seronegative members of the cohort. A peripheral blood sample was provided by each donor, and peripheral blood mononuclear cells were used for TCR beta sequencing. Genomic DNA was extracted from the blood cell samples with the Qiagen DNeasy Blood Extraction Kit. Beyond this particular receptor, the publication reports: According to a later genetic analysis, donors in an Asian-associated ancestry cluster had fewer N-insertions in productive TCRs than the roughly 660-donor mean. A further reported finding was that TCR beta sequences accurately predicted the HLA-A and HLA-B alleles for most subjects in the first cohort. Because the 87-base-pair reads could not distinguish some IMGT-functional V segments, including TRBV6-2 and TRBV6-3, those segments were excluded. A cluster of highly shared sequence variants was judged likely to represent a technical artifact of the sequencing pipeline. A later analysis found that HLA-associated TCR beta chains were more clonally expanded and had lower generation probabilities than equally common non-associated chains. Most TCR sequences were seen in very few donors, while some public TCRs were found in many individuals. The earlier analysis of approximately 590 of the donors excluded some 15 rarely observed V segments, including chromosome 9 orphons, because counts were too low. Immune exposure information for the cohort was limited to CMV serostatus. The presence/absence analyses assumed that sequencing depth was roughly uniform across donors, and that assumption may not be true. A total of about 150 TCR beta chains were listed by the study as associated with cytomegalovirus. According to the authors, the approach could potentially be generalized to other disease states and immunological phenotypes. Broadly in line with IMGT annotations, most TCR beta V segments showed up in productive rearrangements about 90% or about 30% of the time in an earlier analysis of roughly 590 of the donors. Specific HLA alleles were associated with 16,951 TCR beta sequences at a false discovery rate of 0.05 in a later analysis. Assigning TCR associations to individual alleles was difficult when HLA alleles, especially DR and DQ, strongly co-occurred. In a later analysis, the rate of TCR association differed among HLA loci, with DRB1 alleles having the most associated TCRs and HLA-C alleles having the fewest. V-gene and J-gene trimming of TCR beta chains was associated with a missense DCLRE1C variant in a later genetic analysis, and the association was replicated in an independent cohort. A later analysis found that most CMV-associated TCR beta chains appeared HLA-restricted, with HLA associations seemingly driven largely by CMV exposure. Several of the top co-occurrence clusters appeared to be linked to parvovirus B19, influenza, CMV and Epstein-Barr virus, according to a later analysis. The cohort was sequenced for TCR beta chains only, and without alpha or paired-chain data the features that could be detected were limited. Correlated functional status among segregating V segments might be attributable to linkage disequilibrium, but an unknown experimental factor could not be ruled out. In vitro tests confirmed that a few of the cytomegalovirus-associated TCR beta chains recognize cytomegalovirus antigens. The classifier was reported to diagnose cytomegalovirus status with high specificity and sensitivity in both the original cohort and the validation cohort. HLA typing was unavailable for some donors at each locus, so association tests used only the typed subset.

The method behind the library was the immunoSEQ multiplex PCR assay. For the multiplex PCR, a mixture combining 60 forward primers for TCR Vbeta segments and 13 reverse primers for TCR Jbeta segments was used. A multiplex PCR assay on genomic DNA amplified the CDR3 region of rearranged TCR beta genes. On the Illumina HiSeq System, the amplified TCR beta libraries were sequenced as 87-base-pair reads. Regarding the original processing steps: In a later analysis, tens of millions of unique TCR beta chains were counted across the 500 to 700 repertoires, and around 10 million of these chains were shared by at least two donors. Raw reads were error-corrected and collapsed into unique sequences with a nearest-neighbor algorithm that merged closely related sequences to remove PCR and sequencing errors. CDR3 sequences were aligned to IMGT reference sequences to assign V, D and J gene segments. For a sequence to be retained, at least a six-nucleotide match to both a V gene segment and a J gene segment was required. Rearrangements were classified as productive when the CDR3 lacked stop codons and remained in frame with V and J, and all other rearrangements were classified as non-productive. Following IMGT convention, CDR3 was defined as the stretch from the second conserved V-encoded cysteine to the conserved J-encoded phenylalanine. In an earlier analysis of just under 600 of the donors, sequences lacking an unambiguous match to a single V gene segment were excluded. An earlier analysis of 500 to 700 of the donors classified V segments as functional when productive rearrangements were above 56.7% and as segregating when the standard deviation between donors was above 5%. To diagnose cytomegalovirus status from the catalog of TCR beta chain sequences, a statistical classification framework was built. In a later analysis, TCR nucleotide sequences were compared against IMGT/GENE-DB human TR gene sequences so that V and J genes could be assigned. A later analysis assigned CDR3 sequences and most-parsimonious VDJ recombination scenarios with the TCRdist pipeline. In a later analysis, each TCR beta chain was defined by its CDR3 amino acid sequence together with its V-gene family, and reads lacking a unique V-gene family were excluded. To address suspected cross-contamination and a sequencing artifact, a later analysis removed approximately 590 highly shared, low-generation-probability nucleotide sequences. In a later analysis, a clonal expansion index for each public chain was calculated from normalized within-repertoire ranks of inferred template counts. A later analysis computed generation probabilities with a VDJ recombination model fitted to out-of-frame rearrangements, and checked the results against IGoR. In a later analysis, TCR-TCR, TCR-HLA and TCR-CMV co-occurrence was scored with hypergeometric tests, and a repertoire-size bias correction was applied to TCR pairs. To estimate false discovery rates, a later analysis permuted the HLA or CMV assignments 20 times. A later analysis grouped co-occurring TCRs with DBSCAN, adding TCRdist sequence similarity when clustering within HLA-allele-positive subsets. Co-occurrence clustering excluded repertoires with fewer than 30,000 or more than 120,000 public chains, plus five with anomalous nucleotide sharing. The clones in this table, taken by TCRdb from immuneACCESS, are in-frame only. Not every clone is retained; where verified, under half of the shortfall comes from an unresolved V gene, and the cause of the rest is unknown. V and J calls and clone size follow that table, whereas D and trimming were derived from the DNA. The sample profile shows 150,000 to 200,000 clones; over 75% of them were found once. Of the sample, more than 3.5% falls within the top ten clones.

The chain links TRBV5-1 with TRBJ2-2; 9 bases in the middle match TRBD2. This sequence originates from a man aged 35 to 55 in good health and CMV-seronegative. What was sequenced was PBMCs. In nucleotide form, the sequence is TGCGCCAGCAGCTTGGCGGCTAGCGGGACGAACACCGGGGAGCTGTTTTTT. The encoded protein is CASSLAASGTNTGELFF.